The 22 T cell receptor beta chains below come from one sample, sequenced in a study of cytomegalovirus exposure and HLA in healthy donors. PCR employed 60 Vbeta and 13 Jbeta primers. Sequenced by immunoSEQ multiplex PCR; TCRdb stores in-frame clones only, minus some. The sample carries approximately 110,000 clones, less than 80% recorded once. Sequences were obtained from PBMCs. These receptors all stem from a woman aged 40 to 49 in good health and CMV-seronegative.

V is TRBV5-6 and J is TRBJ2-1; D is perhaps TRBD1 (6 bases). The CDR3 has 14 amino acids. The germline V and J ends were trimmed by 2 bases and 3 bases, with 9 bases remaining between them. The germline gives CDR1 SGHDT, CDR2 YYEEEE. CDR3 sequence reads: CASSLPGDYNEQFF. Here the CDR3 DNA reads TGTGCCAGCAGCTTACCAGGGGACTACAATGAGCAGTTCTTC. Together with reference TRBV5-6 and TRBJ2-1, the CDR3 gives the full variable domain: DAGVTQSPTHLIKTRGQQVTLRCSPKSGHDTVSWYQQALGQGPQFIFQYYEEEERQRGNFPDRFSGHQFPNYSSELNVNALLLGDSALYLCASSLPGDYNEQFFGPGTRLTVL.

This clone was detected only once. The chain links TRBV7-6 to TRBJ1-1; D unresolved. Trimming left V 5 bases short and J 2 bases short, with 9 bases between. CDR1 is SGHVS and CDR2 is FNYEAQ in the germline V gene. The CDR3 sequence is 13 residues long. CDR3 in amino acids: CASSANTNTEAFF. The CDR3 DNA follows: TGTGCCAGCAGCGCCAACACAAACACTGAAGCTTTCTTT.

V is TRBV10-3 and J is TRBJ1-2, with 7 bases lining up with TRBD1. After removal of 2 bases from V and 7 bases from J, the junction contained 10 bases not matched to a gene. CDR1 and CDR2 (germline): ENHRY, SYGVKD. This CDR3 contains 15 residues. CDR3 region: CAISEIGTAMGGYTF. In nucleotides, the CDR3 is TGTGCCATCAGTGAGATCGGGACAGCGATGGGTGGCTACACCTTC.

The genes are TRBV5-4 and TRBJ2-2; D unclear. The V gene lost 5 bases and the J gene lost 5 bases, with 13 bases spanning the gap. CDR1 is SGHNT and CDR2 is YYREEE in the germline V gene (reference sequence). The CDR3 length is 14 residues. Here the CDR3 reads CASSGEVVTGELFF. As DNA, the CDR3 is TGTGCCAGCAGTGGTGAGGTTGTGACCGGGGAGCTGTTTTTT.

The table lists this clone with a count of one. This chain uses TRBV9 with TRBJ2-5; perhaps TRBD2 as D (5 bases). This CDR3 region has 16 residues. V shed 0 bases and J shed 5 bases, with 17 bases lying between them. The germline gives CDR1 SGDLS, CDR2 YYNGEE. The CDR3 spells CASSVERGLVGETQYF. The DNA of the CDR3 is TGTGCCAGCAGCGTAGAGAGAGGGTTGGTTGGGGAGACCCAGTACTTC.

The chain is built from TRBV28 and TRBJ2-7; D remains ambiguous. V dropped 5 bases and J dropped 3 bases, with 8 bases sitting between them. Germline CDR1 MDHEN, CDR2 SYDVKM. This CDR3 region has 12 residues. The CDR3 here is CASSEWSYEQYF. The CDR3 DNA is TGTGCCAGCAGTGAGTGGAGCTACGAGCAGTACTTC. Complete variable domain (other parts from reference TRBV28 and TRBJ2-7): DVKVTQSSRYLVKRTGEKVFLECVQDMDHENMFWYRQDPGLGLRLIYFSYDVKMKEKGDIPEGYSVSREKKERFSLILESASTNQTSMYLCASSEWSYEQYFGPGTRLTVT.

The chain joins TRBV6-5 to TRBJ1-1; D gene unclear. V shed 6 bases and J shed 4 bases, with 12 bases lying between them. The germline V gene encodes CDR1 MNHEY and CDR2 SVGAGI. The CDR3 extends over 13 amino acids. Here the CDR3 reads CASSRTLGTEAFF. CDR3 bases: TGTGCCAGCAGCAGGACTCTAGGCACTGAAGCTTTCTTT.

V is TRBV7-8 and J is TRBJ2-3; 8 bases agree with TRBD2. Germline V gene lookup returns CDR1 SGHVS and CDR2 FQNEAQ. The CDR3 is 14 residues long. With 5 bases clipped from V and 4 bases from J, the junction kept 5 bases outside the gene matches. The DNA for the CDR3 is TGTGCCAGCAGCCCCCTGACTAGCGCAGATACGCAGTATTTT. It encodes CASSPLTSADTQYF.

CDR3 sequence reads: CASSQTGGTEAFF. CDR3 nucleotides: TGTGCCAGCAGCCAGACAGGGGGCACTGAAGCTTTCTTT. The chain employs TRBV6-1 and TRBJ1-1; 9 positions match TRBD1. The V segment lost 6 bases and the J segment 4 bases; nucleotides outside the gene matches: 3. The CDR3 has 13 amino acids. Germline V gene sequence: CDR1 MNHNS, CDR2 SASEGT.

This clone was counted a single time. This chain connects TRBV7-6 to TRBJ2-2, with TRBD1 matching 8 bases. Germline CDR1 SGHVS, CDR2 FNYEAQ. The trim removed 5 bases at V and 6 bases at J, leaving 5 bases unmatched. There are 14 residues in the CDR3. CDR3 residues: CASSNQQGAGELFF. The CDR3 DNA reads TGTGCCAGCAGCAACCAACAGGGGGCCGGGGAGCTGTTTTTT.

V gene TRBV30 combines with J gene TRBJ2-1; 7 bases fit TRBD2. The CDR3 consists of 12 residues. The trim removed 4 bases at V and 7 bases at J, leaving 4 bases unmatched. The germline V gene has CDR1 GTSNPN and CDR2 SVGIG (reference sequence). The CDR3 is CAWKGGGNEQFF. CDR3 nucleotides: TGTGCCTGGAAAGGCGGGGGAAATGAGCAGTTCTTC. Based on the CDR3 plus reference TRBV30 and TRBJ2-1, the full variable domain is SQTIHQWPATLVQPVGSPLSLECTVEGTSNPNLYWYRQAAGRGLQLLFYSVGIGQISSEVPQNLSASRPQDRQFILSSKKLLLSDSGFYLCAWKGGGNEQFFGPGTRLTVL.

This clone was recorded a few times. CDR3 sequence (DNA): TGTGCCAGCAGCCCACTCGGGGAGGGCAATCAGCCCCAGCATTTT. Protein sequence: CASSPLGEGNQPQHF. This chain uses TRBV5-5 with TRBJ1-5, with unresolved D. The CDR3 totals 15 residues. Deletions cut 4 bases from V and 2 bases from J, with 13 bases between. The germline gives CDR1 SGHKS, CDR2 YYEKEE (reference sequence).

This clone was seen a single time. The CDR3 protein is CASSGGGNQPQHF. CDR3 sequence (DNA): TGTGCCAGCTCCGGGGGGGGCAATCAGCCCCAGCATTTT. The rearrangement links TRBV18 to TRBJ1-5; the D gene is possibly TRBD1 (5 bases). Germline CDR1 KGHSH, CDR2 LQKENI. Trimming stripped 6 bases from V and 2 bases from J, with 8 bases between. The CDR3 runs to 13 residues.

The table lists this clone with a count of one. This sample includes further DNA sequences coding for the same CDR3. J is TRBJ1-2 and V is TRBV7-9; D gene uncertain. V was pared by 6 bases and J by 6 bases, with 29 bases between. This CDR3 is 18 amino acids long. Germline CDR1 and CDR2: SEHNR and FQNEAQ (reference sequence). CDR3 DNA: TGTGCCAGCAGTCCCCTTATCTTACGGAGAGGAACTGAGGATGGCTACACCTTC. Its protein product is CASSPLILRRGTEDGYTF.

The CDR3 DNA reads TGTGCCAGCAGGGGAGGCTGGGAGAGAGGCTACACCTTC. This codes for CASRGGWERGYTF. V gene TRBV6-1 combines with J gene TRBJ1-2, with no clear D. Trimming removed 6 bases from V and 8 bases from J, with 16 bases in between. Germline V CDR1 and CDR2: MNHNS, SASEGT. The CDR3 covers 13 residues.

This chain uses TRBV2 with TRBJ2-3; possibly TRBD1 for D (6 bases). V was cut by 7 bases and J by 2 bases, with 16 bases left in between. Germline V gene lookup returns CDR1 SNHLY and CDR2 FYNNEI. The CDR3 is 15 amino acids. CDR3 loop: CASKGGDSPTDTQYF. CDR3 sequence (DNA): TGTGCCAGCAAAGGGGGAGACAGCCCCACAGATACGCAGTATTTT.

This sequence joins TRBV29-1 and TRBJ2-7; 7 nucleotides match TRBD2. With V trimmed by 7 bases and J by 1 base, 7 bases remained unmatched. Germline V gives CDR1 SQVTM, CDR2 ANQGSEA. The length of the CDR3 is 13 residues. CDR3 protein: CSGRTRGSYEQYF. The CDR3 coding sequence is TGCAGCGGGAGGACTAGAGGGTCCTACGAGCAGTACTTC.

The V and J genes are TRBV27 and TRBJ2-6; D unclear. CDR1 is MNHEY and CDR2 is SMNVEV in the germline V gene (reference sequence). The CDR3 extends over 18 amino acids. V was shortened by 1 base and J by 2 bases, with 15 bases between the two germline ends. This CDR3 reads CASSLWNTPRAGANVLTF. CDR3 bases: TGTGCCAGCAGTTTATGGAACACCCCTAGAGCTGGGGCCAACGTCCTGACTTTC.

The CDR3 DNA reads TGTGCCAGCAGCGTAGGGGGGACACCACGAGAGACCCAGTACTTC. Translation gives CASSVGGTPRETQYF. J is TRBJ2-5 and V is TRBV9; tentatively, D is TRBD1 (6 bases). Germline V gene lookup returns CDR1 SGDLS and CDR2 YYNGEE. The CDR3 covers 15 residues. Trimming pared 0 bases from V and 4 bases from J, leaving 13 bases between.

The J gene is TRBJ2-5, the V gene TRBV5-1; no definite D call. Matching the DNA end better, TRBJ2-7 makes the J call doubtful. The germline V gene has CDR1 SGHRS and CDR2 YFSETQ. The CDR3 covers 13 residues. CDR3 nucleotides: TGCGCCAGCAGCTTGGCCACCTCCTACGAGCAGTACTTC. Amino acid sequence: CASSLATSYEQYF.

The genes are TRBV27 and TRBJ2-3; 9 bases are a match to TRBD1. V lost 7 bases to trimming and J lost 1 base; unmatched junction nucleotides: 6. Germline V CDR1 and CDR2: MNHEY, SMNVEV (reference sequence). This CDR3 is 15 amino acids long. CDR3 region: CASTQDRGGTDTQYF. The CDR3 DNA sequence: TGTGCCAGCACTCAGGACAGGGGCGGCACAGATACGCAGTATTTT.

This clone was recorded a few times. The chain combines TRBV18 with TRBJ1-1; D is perhaps TRBD1 (6 bases). This CDR3 has 18 residues. Germline loops: CDR1 KGHSH, CDR2 LQKENI. V lost 1 base and J 1 base, leaving 19 bases between the germline ends. The CDR3 DNA sequence: TGTGCCAGCTCACCACGGCCGCTAATGGGGGCGCGGAACACTGAAGCTTTCTTT. Translating it yields CASSPRPLMGARNTEAFF.